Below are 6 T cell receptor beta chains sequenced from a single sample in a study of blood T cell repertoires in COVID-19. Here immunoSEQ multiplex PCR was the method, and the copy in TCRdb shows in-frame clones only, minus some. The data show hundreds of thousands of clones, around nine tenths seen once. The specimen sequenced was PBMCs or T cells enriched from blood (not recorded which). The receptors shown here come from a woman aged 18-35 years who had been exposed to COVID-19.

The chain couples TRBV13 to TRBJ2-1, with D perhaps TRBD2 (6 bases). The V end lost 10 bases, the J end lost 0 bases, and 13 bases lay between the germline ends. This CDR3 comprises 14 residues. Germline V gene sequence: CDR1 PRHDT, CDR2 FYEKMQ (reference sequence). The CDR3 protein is CAIPRDSSYNEQFF. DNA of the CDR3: TGTGCCATCCCCCGGGACTCCTCCTACAATGAGCAGTTCTTC.

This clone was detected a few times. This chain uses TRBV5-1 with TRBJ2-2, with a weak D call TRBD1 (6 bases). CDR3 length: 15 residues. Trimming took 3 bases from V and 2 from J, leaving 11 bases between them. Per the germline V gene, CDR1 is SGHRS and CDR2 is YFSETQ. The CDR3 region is CASSSTGLNTGELFF. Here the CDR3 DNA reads TGCGCCAGCAGCTCGACAGGCTTAAACACCGGGGAGCTGTTTTTT.

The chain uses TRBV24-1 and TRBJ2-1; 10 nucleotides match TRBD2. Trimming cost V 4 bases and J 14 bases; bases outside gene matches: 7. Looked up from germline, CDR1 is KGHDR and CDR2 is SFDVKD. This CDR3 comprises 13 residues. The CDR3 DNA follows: TGTGCCACCAGTGAAGCTAGCGGGAGAGGGAAGTTCTTC. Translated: CATSEASGRGKFF.

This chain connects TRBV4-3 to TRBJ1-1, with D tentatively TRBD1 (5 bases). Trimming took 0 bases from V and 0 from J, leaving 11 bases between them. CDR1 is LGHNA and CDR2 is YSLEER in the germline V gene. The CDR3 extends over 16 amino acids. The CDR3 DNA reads TGCGCCAGCAGCCAAGAAAGGTCAGGGATGAACACTGAAGCTTTCTTT. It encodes CASSQERSGMNTEAFF.

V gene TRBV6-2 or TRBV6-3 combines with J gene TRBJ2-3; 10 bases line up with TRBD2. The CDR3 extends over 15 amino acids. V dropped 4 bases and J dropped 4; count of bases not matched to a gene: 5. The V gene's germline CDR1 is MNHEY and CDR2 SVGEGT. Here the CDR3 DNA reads TGTGCCAGCAGTTGGAGCGGGGGGGCCCCAGATACGCAGTATTTT. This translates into CASSWSGGAPDTQYF.

CDR3 protein: CASSRDRGTDTQYF. CDR3 bases: TGTGCCAGCTCCCGGGACAGGGGGACAGATACGCAGTATTTT. The chain carries TRBV18 and TRBJ2-3; 11 positions match TRBD1. Trimming removed 6 bases from V and 3 bases from J; junction bases left unmatched: 2. Germline CDR1 reads KGHSH; CDR2 reads LQKENI. This CDR3 contains 14 residues.